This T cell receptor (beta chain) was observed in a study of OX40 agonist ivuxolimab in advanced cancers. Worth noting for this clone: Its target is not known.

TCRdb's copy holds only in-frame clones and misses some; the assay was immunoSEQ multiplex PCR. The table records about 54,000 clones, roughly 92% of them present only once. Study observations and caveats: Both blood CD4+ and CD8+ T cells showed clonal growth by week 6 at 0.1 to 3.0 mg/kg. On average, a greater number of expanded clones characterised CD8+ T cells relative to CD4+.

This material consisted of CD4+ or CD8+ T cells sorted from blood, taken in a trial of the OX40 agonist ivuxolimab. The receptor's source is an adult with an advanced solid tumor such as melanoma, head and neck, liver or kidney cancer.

In DNA, the CDR3 is TGTGCCAGCAGCTTAGGGACTAGCGGGCCAACAGATACGCAGTATTTT. Its protein is CASSLGTSGPTDTQYF. The chain carries TRBV11-3 and TRBJ2-3; 11 bases match TRBD2. This CDR3 has 16 amino acids. Germline loops: CDR1 SGHNT, CDR2 YENEEA. Unmatched junction bases numbered 3, after V lost 1 base and J lost 3 bases.